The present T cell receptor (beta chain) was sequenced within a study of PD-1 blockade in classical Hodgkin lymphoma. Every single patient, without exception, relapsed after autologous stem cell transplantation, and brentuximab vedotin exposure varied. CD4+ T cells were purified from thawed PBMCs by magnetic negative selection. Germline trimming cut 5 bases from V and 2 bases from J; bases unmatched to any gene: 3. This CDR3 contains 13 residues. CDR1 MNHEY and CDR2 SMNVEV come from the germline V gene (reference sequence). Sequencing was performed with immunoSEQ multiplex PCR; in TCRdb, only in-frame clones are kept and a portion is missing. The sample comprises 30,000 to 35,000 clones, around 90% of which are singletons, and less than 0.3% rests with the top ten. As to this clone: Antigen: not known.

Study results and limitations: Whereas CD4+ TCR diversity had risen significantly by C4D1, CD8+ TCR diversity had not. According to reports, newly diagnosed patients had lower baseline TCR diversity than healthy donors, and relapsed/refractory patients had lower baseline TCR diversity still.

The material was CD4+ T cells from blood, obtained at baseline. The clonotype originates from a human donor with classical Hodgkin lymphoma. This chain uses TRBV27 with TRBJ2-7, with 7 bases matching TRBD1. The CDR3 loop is CASSPTGPYEQYF. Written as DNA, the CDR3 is TGTGCCAGCAGTCCGACAGGGCCCTACGAGCAGTACTTC.